This T cell receptor beta chain comes out of a study of tumor and adjacent non-tumor tissue in lung cancer. Study-wide results and caveats: Tumor TCR diversity, when higher, was linked to shorter survival.

Comments on this clonotype: Its antigen is unknown. This may come from a read error, since a much larger clone is one base off.

The library came from three nested PCR rounds adapted from ARM-PCR protocols. TCRdb used MiXCR to reprocess the multiplex PCR reads, holding one entry per CDR3 protein. This sample has roughly 67,000 distinct CDR3 sequences, with about 60% found just once. This CDR3 is built from 14 residues. The V end was cut by 8 bases, the J end by 6 bases, with 17 bases between. The germline CDR1 and CDR2 sequences are MDHEN and SYDVKM. This sample's RNA came from whole unsorted tissue. The gene calls are TRBV28 and TRBJ1-5; D gene uncertain. The sample taken for sequencing was lung tumor tissue. The TCR originated in a man in his fifties or sixties with non-small cell lung cancer. DNA of the CDR3: TGTGCCAGCCGTCCCCCTGATTGGGTTCAGCCCCAGCATTTT. Encoded protein: CASRPPDWVQPQHF.